The next 2 T cell receptor beta chains were all read from a single sample in a study of cytomegalovirus exposure and HLA in healthy donors. PCR involved 60 Vbeta and 13 Jbeta primers. Profiled with immunoSEQ multiplex PCR; TCRdb holds only in-frame clones, not every one. The sample carries some 110,000 clones, 70% recorded once. The source material was PBMCs. These receptors were taken from a man in his thirties or forties in good health and CMV-seropositive.

This sequence joins TRBV2 and TRBJ2-2; D is undetermined. Germline V gene lookup returns CDR1 SNHLY and CDR2 FYNNEI. This CDR3 spans 15 amino acids. Between the trimmed V and J ends, which lost 4 bases and 4 bases, there was a span of 13 bases. CDR3 loop: CASSGAAPSTGELFF. DNA of the CDR3: TGTGCCAGCAGTGGGGCAGCCCCGAGCACCGGGGAGCTGTTTTTT.

V is TRBV29-1 and J is TRBJ1-2; 8 bases agree with TRBD1. This CDR3 comprises 13 residues. Unmatched junction bases numbered 5, after V lost 5 bases and J lost 3 bases. Per the germline V gene, CDR1 is SQVTM and CDR2 is ANQGSEA. CDR3 region: CSVLTGAYYGYTF. As DNA, the CDR3 is TGCAGCGTTCTGACAGGGGCGTACTATGGCTACACCTTC.